This TCR beta chain derives from a study of beta chain features in type 1 diabetes. Overall study findings and caveats: All four CD4+ subsets of Type 1 diabetes patients contained TCRB CDR3s that were moderately but significantly shorter.

Germline CDR1 SQVTM, CDR2 ANQGSEA. V was clipped by 5 bases and J by 7 bases; unmatched bases: 8. CDR3 length: 15 amino acids. This clone was detected a few times. The antigen remains unidentified. Reverse transcribing all isolated RNA meant expressed TCRB transcripts were sequenced. The protocol was immunoSEQ multiplex PCR, while the TCRdb copy is restricted to in-frame clones and leaves out a portion. The sample holds hundreds of thousands of clones, more than 12% seen once. The rearrangement uses TRBV29-1 and TRBJ2-2; 12 bases agree with TRBD2. This receptor was taken from a man between 18 and 35 years old with type 1 diabetes. What was sequenced was naive CD4+ T cells from blood. CDR3 DNA: TGCAGCGTTCATACTAGCGGGAGGATGGGCGGGGAGCTGTTTTTT. This codes for CSVHTSGRMGGELFF.